The rows below give T cell receptor beta chains drawn from one sample of a study of cytomegalovirus exposure and HLA in healthy donors. Clones were sequenced by immunoSEQ multiplex PCR, and TCRdb holds only the in-frame ones, with some missing. This table holds some 120,000 clones, around 75% found once. Sequencing input: PBMCs. All receptors come from a woman aged 45-65 years in good health and CMV-seropositive. Both conserved end residues are part of each CDR3.

V gene	J gene	CDR3 protein
TRBV30	TRBJ1-6	CAWIPQGVRSPLHF
TRBV2	TRBJ1-1	CASSEWTGDNTEAFF
TRBV15	TRBJ2-6	CATSRGGFTSSGANVLTF
TRBV25-1	TRBJ2-7	CASSETRTSGSGEQYF
TRBV5-6	TRBJ1-6	CASSLGQAGYLHF
TRBV6-1	TRBJ1-2	CASSEGQGFSGYTF
TRBV9	TRBJ2-7	CASSVGGHSYEQYF
TRBV7-9	TRBJ1-2	CASSLAHGQSYGYTF
TRBV28	TRBJ1-1	CASSPPEPTMNTEAFF
TRBV15	TRBJ2-3	CATSRRQGSTDTQYF
TRBV30	TRBJ2-3	CAWSAGDTQYF
TRBV5-4	TRBJ1-1	CASSLEIGGGKNTEAFF
TRBV28	TRBJ1-1	CASSLRDRGRGFATEAFF
TRBV7-6	TRBJ2-7	CARPSGLLTRREQYF
TRBV4-3	TRBJ1-3	CASSPGTGEYTIYF
TRBV2	TRBJ1-1	CAAGRMNTEAFF
TRBV28	TRBJ1-2	CASLSRPGRGHGYTF
TRBV5-4	TRBJ2-5	CASSFDRGFSETQYF
TRBV30	TRBJ1-1	CAWIQGSAFF
TRBV4-3	TRBJ1-1	CASSQSGRGMNTEAFF
TRBV14	TRBJ2-1	CASSPLAGAVNEQFF
TRBV6-1	TRBJ2-3	CASSAHRLLAGGGTDTQYF
TRBV29-1	TRBJ2-7	CSVADRQGSYEQYF
TRBV7-9	TRBJ1-5	CASSLDLNQPQHF
TRBV27	TRBJ2-7	CASSSTGLPSYEQYF
TRBV5-4	NA	CASSLASWGDEQYF
TRBV19	TRBJ1-5	CASSTERGNQPQHF
TRBV19	TRBJ2-1	CASSIPQSGGANEQFF
TRBV19	TRBJ1-2	CATHREGSNYTF
TRBV7-2	TRBJ2-5	CASSLVGGGPQETQYF
TRBV5-4	TRBJ1-1	CASSLEQNTEAFF
TRBV7-8	TRBJ2-5	CASSLLTILAGVGKTQYF
TRBV6-5	TRBJ1-1	CASGRDLNTEAFF
TRBV9	TRBJ2-2	CASSVPGFSGELFF
TRBV30	TRBJ2-7	CAWSLGGGEQYF
TRBV5-6	TRBJ2-7	CASSLPGYEQYF
TRBV15	TRBJ1-2	CATSRSTGGYGYTF
TRBV5-1	TRBJ1-5	CASSLSGGTNQPQHF
TRBV18	TRBJ1-3	CASSPEPSGNTIYF
TRBV2	TRBJ2-3	CASRPGQLLDTQYF
TRBV7-9	TRBJ1-2	CASSAGALANYGYTF
TRBV13	TRBJ1-1	CASSLRQGRGNTEAFF
TRBV6-5	TRBJ2-3	CASSPGTPEAQYF
TRBV6-6	TRBJ2-3	CASSPGGITDTQYF
TRBV2	TRBJ2-1	CASNRRDSGNNEQFF
TRBV10-3	TRBJ1-2	CANATRDYGYTF
TRBV7-2	TRBJ2-7	CASTQGNSYEQYF
TRBV5-1	TRBJ2-7	CASSANSGQYEQYF
TRBV7-9	TRBJ1-1	CASSLGQGEAFF
TRBV6-5	TRBJ1-5	CASSYSSRQGNQPQHF
TRBV29-1	TRBJ2-7	CSVEEGTGSEQYF
TRBV4-3	TRBJ2-1	CASRRAGHNEQFF
TRBV10-3	TRBJ1-3	CAISPSSGNTIYF
TRBV5-4	TRBJ2-3	CASSYSTDTQYF
TRBV13	TRBJ1-2	CASSFNRISYGYTF